These 32 T cell receptor beta chains were sequenced from one sample in a study of T cell responses to AZD1222 COVID-19 vaccine. Some clones are missing from TCRdb's copy, which holds only in-frame ones; the method was immunoSEQ multiplex PCR. This sample has approximately 84,000 clones; approximately 88% occur once, and the top ten carry 2.4%. The source material was peripheral blood, sampled on day 0 of AZD1222 vaccination. The receptors come from an adult in good health.

CDR3 sequence reads: CASIDSSYEQYF. The CDR3 DNA sequence: TGTGCCAGCATCGACAGCTCCTACGAGCAGTACTTC. V usage is TRBV2 and J usage is TRBJ2-7; possibly TRBD1 for D (5 bases). This CDR3 is built from 12 residues. From germline, CDR1 is SNHLY and CDR2 FYNNEI. Trimming shortened V by 7 bases and J by 0 bases, and 7 bases separated the two germline ends.

The chain couples TRBV5-1 to TRBJ1-2; TRBD1 agrees at 7 bases. After removal of 3 bases from V and 8 bases from J, the junction contained 7 bases not matched to a gene. The CDR3 runs 13 residues. CDR1 SGHRS and CDR2 YFSETQ come from the germline V gene. Here the CDR3 reads CASSSEGAEGYTF. CDR3 DNA: TGCGCCAGCAGCTCGGAGGGGGCGGAAGGCTACACCTTC.

This clone was recorded once. This chain connects TRBV6-6 to TRBJ2-2; 10 positions match TRBD1. Trimming at V came to 7 bases and at J to 4 bases, leaving 6 bases not matched to a gene. CDR3 length: 15 amino acids. Germline V lookup: CDR1 MNHNY, CDR2 SVGAGI (reference sequence). CDR3 DNA: TGTGCCAGCAAAAGACAGGGGGCGCGCACCGGGGAGCTGTTTTTT. Translating gives CASKRQGARTGELFF.

As DNA, the CDR3 is TGTGCCAGCAGCTTAGAGGGTGGGGTGGACTATGGCTACACCTTC. Amino acids: CASSLEGGVDYGYTF. V usage is TRBV7-9 and J usage is TRBJ1-2; D ambiguous. This CDR3 comprises 15 residues. V gave up 1 base and J gave up 3 bases, with 12 bases separating them. The germline gives CDR1 SEHNR, CDR2 FQNEAQ (reference sequence).

The V and J genes are TRBV5-1 and TRBJ2-3; no clear D. V gave up 5 bases and J gave up 0 bases, with 13 bases separating them. Per the germline V gene, CDR1 is SGHRS and CDR2 is YFSETQ. The CDR3 length is 15 residues. CDR3 sequence reads: CASRSVVVSTDTQYF. The CDR3 DNA sequence: TGCGCCAGCAGATCGGTGGTGGTTAGCACAGATACGCAGTATTTT.

The chain combines TRBV6-5 with TRBJ1-1; D uncertain. V was trimmed by 1 base and J by 2 bases, leaving 8 bases between them. The germline CDR1 and CDR2 sequences are MNHEY and SVGAGI. This CDR3 region has 14 residues. The CDR3 coding sequence is TGTGCCAGCAGTTACTATTTGGGTAACACTGAAGCTTTCTTT. Translated: CASSYYLGNTEAFF.

The chain joins TRBV11-2 to TRBJ2-7; 8 bases agree with TRBD1. This CDR3 has 17 amino acids. With 5 bases clipped from V and 2 bases from J, the junction kept 14 bases outside the gene matches. The germline gives CDR1 SGHAT, CDR2 FQNNGV. Here the CDR3 DNA reads TGTGCCAGCAGCGCCACACTAGACAGGGGTGGCACCTACGAGCAGTACTTC. This translates into CASSATLDRGGTYEQYF. Combining the CDR3 with reference TRBV11-2 and TRBJ2-7 gives the whole variable domain EAGVAQSPRYKIIEKRQSVAFWCNPISGHATLYWYQQILGQGPKLLIQFQNNGVVDDSQLPKDRFSAERLKGVDSTLKIQPAKLEDSAVYLCASSATLDRGGTYEQYFGPGTRLTVT.

The rearrangement uses TRBV5-6 and TRBJ1-2; D unclear. Trimming shortened V by 0 bases and J by 8 bases, and 8 bases separated the two germline ends. The germline gives CDR1 SGHDT, CDR2 YYEEEE. CDR3 size: 12 residues. The CDR3 DNA is TGTGCCAGCAGCTTGGCCTTGTTGGGCTACACCTTC. It encodes CASSLALLGYTF.

This chain links TRBV10-3 with TRBJ2-7; possible D gene TRBD1, 6 bases. CDR1 and CDR2 from the germline V gene are ENHRY and SYGVKD. The V end lost 3 bases, the J end lost 0 bases, and 12 bases lay between the germline ends. The CDR3 sequence is 15 residues long. The chain's CDR3 is CAISDSGVGSYEQYF. In nucleotides, the CDR3 is TGTGCCATCAGTGATTCAGGGGTGGGCTCCTACGAGCAGTACTTC.

The chain is built from TRBV4-1 and TRBJ1-4; D ambiguous. Trimming removed 1 base from V and 5 bases from J, with 11 bases in between. This CDR3 is built from 15 residues. Germline V lookup: CDR1 MGHRA, CDR2 YSYEKL. Written as DNA, the CDR3 is TGCGCCAGCAGCCAAGGTGGATCGCTCAATGAAAAACTGTTTTTT. Translation: CASSQGGSLNEKLFF.

This clone has a single count. The rearrangement joins TRBV5-5 to TRBJ2-1, with 7 bases identical to TRBD2. This CDR3 is 15 amino acids long. The germline CDR1 and CDR2 sequences are SGHKS and YYEKEE (reference sequence). The V gene end was trimmed by 4 bases and the J gene end by 0 bases; junction bases not matched to a gene: 4. The CDR3 DNA reads as TGTGCCAGCAGCACTAGCGTCAGCTCCTACAATGAGCAGTTCTTC. This sequence encodes CASSTSVSSYNEQFF.

This rearrangement joins TRBV11-2 to TRBJ2-1; 7 nucleotides align to TRBD2. The CDR3 totals 18 residues. V lost 5 bases, J lost 4 bases, and 17 bases stayed unmatched. Germline V gene sequence: CDR1 SGHAT, CDR2 FQNNGV. This chain's CDR3 is CASSPRFGRLAEYNEQFF. CDR3 sequence (DNA): TGTGCCAGCAGCCCCCGGTTCGGTAGGCTAGCGGAATACAATGAGCAGTTCTTC. The entire variable domain, with the rest obtained from reference TRBV11-2 and TRBJ2-1, is as follows: EAGVAQSPRYKIIEKRQSVAFWCNPISGHATLYWYQQILGQGPKLLIQFQNNGVVDDSQLPKDRFSAERLKGVDSTLKIQPAKLEDSAVYLCASSPRFGRLAEYNEQFFGPGTRLTVL.

The CDR3 DNA reads TGTGCCAGCAGCCCGGGACAGGGGTTGCAGCCCCAGCATTTT. This encodes CASSPGQGLQPQHF. The V gene is TRBV27, the J gene TRBJ1-5; 10 bases are a match to TRBD1. Germline loops: CDR1 MNHEY, CDR2 SMNVEV (reference sequence). The CDR3 runs to 14 residues. J gave up 7 bases and V 6 bases, and 6 bases lay outside the gene matches.

The chain recombines TRBV5-6 with TRBJ2-7; 14 positions match TRBD2. The CDR3 runs 16 residues. CDR1 is SGHDT, CDR2 YYEEEE, per germline. Unmatched junction bases numbered 2, after V lost 1 base and J lost 2 bases. CDR3 nucleotide sequence: TGTGCCAGCAGCTTGCGACTAGCGGGGGGGCCCTACGAGCAGTACTTC. Encoded protein: CASSLRLAGGPYEQYF.

This chain connects TRBV9 to TRBJ2-2; D gene uncertain. The V gene's germline CDR1 is SGDLS and CDR2 YYNGEE. Trimming stripped 0 bases from V and 6 bases from J, with 12 bases between. The CDR3 sequence is 15 residues long. CDR3 DNA: TGTGCCAGCAGCGTAGGAACCCGAAGAGCCGGGGAGCTGTTTTTT. Translation: CASSVGTRRAGELFF.

The rearrangement uses TRBV15 and TRBJ1-6, with 10 bases fitting TRBD1. The germline CDR1 and CDR2 sequences are LNHNV and YYDKDF (reference sequence). The CDR3 extends over 17 amino acids. V lost 5 bases to trimming and J lost 4 bases; unmatched junction nucleotides: 8. The CDR3 DNA is TGTGCCACCAGCGAAACCGGGACAGGGGTTTATAATTCACCCCTCCACTTT. It specifies CATSETGTGVYNSPLHF.

The chain combines TRBV10-3 with TRBJ1-2; unclear D gene. CDR1 ENHRY and CDR2 SYGVKD come from the germline V gene. V dropped 3 bases and J dropped 4 bases, with 9 bases sitting between them. The CDR3 spans 13 residues. CDR3 loop: CAISERVTYGYTF. The CDR3 DNA reads TGTGCCATCAGTGAAAGGGTGACCTATGGCTACACCTTC.

V and J are TRBV25-1 and TRBJ1-2; tentatively, D is TRBD1 (5 bases). Germline CDR1 MGHDK, CDR2 SYGVNS. The V end lost 7 bases, the J end lost 6 bases, and 15 bases lay between the germline ends. This CDR3 region has 13 residues. CDR3 in amino acids: CASTWGPGDGYTF. The CDR3 DNA sequence: TGTGCCAGCACGTGGGGCCCAGGCGATGGCTACACCTTC.

The chain joins TRBV5-1 to TRBJ1-2; TRBD1 might be the D (5 bases). Germline V gene sequence: CDR1 SGHRS, CDR2 YFSETQ. Trimming shortened V by 4 bases and J by 4 bases, and 17 bases separated the two germline ends. The length of the CDR3 is 15 residues. The CDR3 spells CASSPAGTVPYGYTF. The CDR3 coding sequence is TGCGCCAGCAGCCCCGCCGGGACGGTACCCTATGGCTACACCTTC.

The chain uses TRBV3-1 (or the pseudogene TRBV3-2) and TRBJ2-3; D remains unclear. V was cut by 4 bases and J by 0 bases, with 5 bases left in between. The CDR3 is made up of 13 amino acids. In germline, CDR1 is LGHDT, CDR2 YNNKEL (reference sequence). The CDR3, as DNA: TGTGCCAGCAGCCCCGGGAGCACAGATACGCAGTATTTT. Amino acid sequence: CASSPGSTDTQYF.

The chain links TRBV5-4 to TRBJ2-5; D may be TRBD1 or TRBD2 (6 bases each). Trimming took 4 bases from V and 1 from J, leaving 17 bases between them. Germline CDR1 and CDR2: SGHNT and YYREEE (reference sequence). CDR3 size: 16 residues. In nucleotides, the CDR3 is TGTGCCAGCAGCGGTAACGGGGGCCGGGCCCAAGAGACCCAGTACTTC. Its translation: CASSGNGGRAQETQYF.

The chain employs TRBV5-1 and TRBJ2-5; TRBD2 might be the D (6 bases). This CDR3 contains 15 residues. Germline CDR1 reads SGHRS; CDR2 reads YFSETQ. Trimming stripped 1 base from V and 4 bases from J, with 14 bases between. CDR3 nucleotide sequence: TGCGCCAGCAGCTTGAGAGAGGGCGGGGTAGAGACCCAGTACTTC. Translating gives CASSLREGGVETQYF. The complete variable domain, with remaining parts taken from reference TRBV5-1 and TRBJ2-5, reads KAGVTQTPRYLIKTRGQQVTLSCSPISGHRSVSWYQQTPGQGLQFLFEYFSETQRNKGNFPGRFSGRQFSNSRSEMNVSTLELGDSALYLCASSLREGGVETQYFGPGTRLLVL.

This clone was seen only a few times. The chain is built from TRBV30 and TRBJ1-2, with a tentative D call TRBD1 (5 bases). This CDR3 is 14 amino acids long. Trimming removed 1 base at V and 3 bases at J, with 12 bases between. Germline V gene sequence: CDR1 GTSNPN, CDR2 SVGIG (reference sequence). The CDR3 loop reads CAWSALRGDYGYTF. The CDR3 coding sequence is TGTGCCTGGAGTGCCCTCCGGGGGGACTATGGCTACACCTTC.

The V call is TRBV5-8, the J call TRBJ2-6; 7 bases are a match to TRBD1. The length of the CDR3 is 18 residues. Germline assignment: CDR1 SGHTS and CDR2 YDEGEE. The J segment lost 7 bases and the V segment lost 3 bases, leaving 16 bases of the junction unmatched. The chain's CDR3 is CASSSEWDSSPSANVLTF. DNA of the CDR3: TGTGCCAGCAGCTCCGAATGGGACAGCTCTCCTAGCGCCAACGTCCTGACTTTC.

The chain combines TRBV11-3 with TRBJ1-2; no clear D. This CDR3 contains 18 residues. Germline V gives CDR1 SGHNT, CDR2 YENEEA. Trimming removed 1 base from V and 5 bases from J, with 23 bases in between. CDR3 nucleotides: TGTGCCAGCAGCTTAGGAAGGTCGAAATCTGGGCCGCGATATGGCTACACCTTC. Its protein is CASSLGRSKSGPRYGYTF.

The V and J genes are TRBV6-1 and TRBJ1-5; D is unresolved. V was trimmed by 3 bases and J by 3 bases, leaving 6 bases between them. Germline values: CDR1 MNHNS, CDR2 SASEGT. CDR3 size: 13 residues. The chain's CDR3 is CASSDRFNQPQHF. Here the CDR3 DNA reads TGTGCCAGCAGTGACAGGTTCAATCAGCCCCAGCATTTT.

Only a few counts were recorded for this clone. The chain uses TRBV18 and TRBJ1-3; the match to TRBD1 covers 9 bases. Germline loops: CDR1 KGHSH, CDR2 LQKENI. The ends lost 3 bases at V and 3 bases at J; junction bases unmatched: 3. The CDR3 spans 15 residues. CDR3 protein: CASSPRTGDGNTIYF. The CDR3 region has the DNA TGTGCCAGCTCACCGAGGACAGGGGATGGAAACACCATATATTTT.

The rearrangement links TRBV19 to TRBJ2-3; D is unclear. This CDR3 spans 13 amino acids. Germline CDR1 and CDR2: LNHDA and SQIVND (reference sequence). V lost 6 bases, J lost 8 bases, and 15 bases lay in between. Here the CDR3 reads CASRDPFPSTQYF. For the CDR3, the DNA is TGTGCCAGTAGAGATCCTTTCCCGTCTACGCAGTATTTT.

The gene calls are TRBV7-6 and TRBJ2-1, with 7 bases identical to TRBD2. This CDR3 has 16 amino acids. In germline, CDR1 is SGHVS, CDR2 FNYEAQ. Losses at the gene ends were 0 bases for V and 5 bases for J; bases not matched to a gene: 7. The CDR3 sequence: CASSLAASGGNNEQFF. The CDR3 coding sequence is TGTGCCAGCAGCTTAGCAGCCTCCGGGGGGAACAATGAGCAGTTCTTC. The complete variable domain, with remaining parts taken from reference TRBV7-6 and TRBJ2-1, reads GAGVSQSPRYKVTKRGQDVALRCDPISGHVSLYWYRQALGQGPEFLTYFNYEAQQDKSGLPNDRFSAERPEGSISTLTIQRTEQRDSAMYRCASSLAASGGNNEQFFGPGTRLTVL.

The chain is built from TRBV9 and TRBJ1-2; no definite D call. Germline-derived CDR1 and CDR2 are SGDLS and YYNGEE. V dropped 3 bases and J dropped 5 bases, with 5 bases sitting between them. The CDR3 is 11 amino acids. The CDR3 loop reads CASSAEYGYTF. CDR3 nucleotides: TGTGCCAGCAGCGCAGAATATGGCTACACCTTC.

This sequence joins TRBV18 and TRBJ1-2; D gene ambiguous. V lost 6 bases and J lost 3, with 17 bases in between. Germline lookup yields CDR1 KGHSH and CDR2 LQKENI. This CDR3 contains 15 residues. The CDR3 region is CASSLDQPGDYGYTF. The CDR3 nucleotides read TGTGCCAGCTCCCTGGATCAGCCAGGAGACTATGGCTACACCTTC.

This clone showed up just once. The rearrangement uses TRBV7-6 and TRBJ2-1, with D possibly TRBD2 on 5 matching bases. V was pared by 1 base and J by 3 bases, with 13 bases between. The germline V gene has CDR1 SGHVS and CDR2 FNYEAQ. This CDR3 has 16 residues. This CDR3 is CASSLDPSFLYNEQFF. The CDR3 DNA reads as TGTGCCAGCAGCTTAGACCCTAGCTTTCTCTACAATGAGCAGTTCTTC.